This passage covers 2 T cell receptor beta chains from one sample sequenced in a study of T cell repertoires in cytomegalovirus infection. TCRdb called the reads again in MiXCR, with one record for every CDR3 protein. The sample includes about 500,000 distinct CDR3 sequences, about 33% of them seen just once. Their cognate antigens are unknown. This sample comprised cultured PBMCs, obtained from culture after CMV antigen stimulation. These receptors all stem from a human donor in good health (CMV status not recorded). Some clones in this sample may be carry-over from other donors' samples.

V usage is TRBV19 and J usage is TRBJ2-3, with TRBD1 matching 7 bases. V lost 4 bases, J lost 3 bases, and 4 bases stayed unmatched. This CDR3 spans 14 amino acids. Germline CDR1 and CDR2: LNHDA and SQIVND (reference sequence). The CDR3 DNA reads TGTGCCAGTAGTAAGACAGGGTGGACAGATACGCAGTATTTT. This translates into CASSKTGWTDTQYF.

The table lists this clonotype with a few counts. The rearrangement links TRBV7-6 to TRBJ2-3, with 8 bases identical to TRBD2. Per the germline V gene, CDR1 is SGHVS and CDR2 is FNYEAQ. There are 17 residues in the CDR3. J gave up 4 bases and V 5 bases, and 14 bases lay outside the gene matches. The CDR3 region is CASSPGWSGRFADTQYF. The CDR3 DNA is TGTGCCAGCAGCCCCGGCTGGAGCGGGAGATTCGCAGATACGCAGTATTTT.